The 9 T cell receptor beta chains below all came from one sample that was sequenced in a study of healthy donors' naive CD4 and CD8 T cells. TCR libraries were built from about 500 ng of total RNA by linear amplification. TCRdb re-called the reads with MiXCR, one entry per CDR3 protein. The table lists roughly 200,000 distinct CDR3 sequences, under 85% of them singletons. The specimen sequenced was naive CD4+ and CD8+ T cells sorted from blood, pooled from several donors. The receptors stem from a pool of human donors in good health; the sample pools cells from several healthy donors.

The chain couples TRBV6-5 to TRBJ1-6, with 9 bases that match TRBD1. This CDR3 is 15 amino acids long. Losses at the gene ends were 10 bases for V and 5 bases for J; bases not matched to a gene: 9. Germline V CDR1 and CDR2: MNHEY, SVGAGI. This CDR3 reads CATARTGADNSPLHF. CDR3 in DNA: TGTGCCACCGCCAGGACAGGGGCCGATAATTCACCCCTCCACTTT.

The chain combines TRBV20-1 with TRBJ1-6; 7 bases fit TRBD1. In germline, CDR1 is DFQATT, CDR2 SNEGSKA (reference sequence). After removal of 4 bases from V and 6 bases from J, the junction contained 6 bases not matched to a gene. The CDR3 loop spans 14 amino acids. The CDR3, as DNA: TGCAGTGCTACTCAGGGGGTGGTTAATTCACCCCTCCACTTT. This gives the protein CSATQGVVNSPLHF.

This chain connects TRBV15 to TRBJ2-7; D is uncertain. The CDR3 covers 14 residues. V was clipped by 7 bases and J by 0 bases, with 13 bases between them. The germline V gene has CDR1 LNHNV and CDR2 YYDKDF (reference sequence). CDR3 DNA: TGTGCCACCACCGCAGGAAGGAGCTCCTACGAGCAGTACTTC. Amino acids: CATTAGRSSYEQYF.

The V and J genes are TRBV7-2 and TRBJ1-6; 8 positions match TRBD1. After removal of 2 bases from V and 8 bases from J, the junction contained 5 bases not matched to a gene. The CDR3 is made up of 15 amino acids. Germline lookup yields CDR1 SGHTA and CDR2 FQGNSA. The CDR3 is CASSLRQGNHSPLHF. The CDR3 nucleotides read TGTGCCAGCAGCTTAAGACAGGGGAATCATTCACCCCTCCACTTT.

This clonotype was recorded a few times. The chain links TRBV29-1 to TRBJ2-1; 7 nucleotides line up with TRBD2. Germline values: CDR1 SQVTM, CDR2 ANQGSEA. The V and J ends lost 4 bases and 7 bases, in that order; junction bases with no gene match: 16. The CDR3 consists of 16 residues. This CDR3 is CSVGLGLAGEGNEQFF. The CDR3 DNA reads TGCAGCGTTGGTCTCGGGCTGGCGGGAGAGGGGAATGAGCAGTTCTTC.

The genes are TRBV29-1 and TRBJ2-1; 7 nucleotides line up with TRBD2. The V segment lost 6 bases and the J segment 0 bases; nucleotides outside the gene matches: 17. This CDR3 comprises 18 residues. Germline CDR1 and CDR2: SQVTM and ANQGSEA. CDR3 protein: CSVEGGGGRRSSYNEQFF. In nucleotides, the CDR3 is TGCAGCGTCGAGGGTGGCGGGGGACGAAGAAGCTCCTACAATGAGCAGTTCTTC.

This clonotype was observed a few times. This chain uses TRBV5-1 with TRBJ2-4, with D uncertain. Trimming took off 0 bases at V and 6 bases at J, with 16 bases between the two ends. The CDR3 runs 16 residues. Per the germline V gene, CDR1 is SGHRS and CDR2 is YFSETQ. CDR3 loop: CASSLDSGSTPNIQYF. CDR3 nucleotides: TGCGCCAGCAGCTTGGATTCTGGGTCTACCCCAAACATTCAGTACTTC.

As concerns this clonotype: The junction does not match germline at one end; this may be a read error. The chain recombines TRBV6-1 with TRBJ2-5; D not resolved. There are 12 residues in the CDR3. Germline CDR1 reads MNHNS; CDR2 reads SASEGT. CDR3 sequence reads: CASNEVGETQYF. The CDR3 nucleotides read TGTGCCAGCAATGAAGTTGGTGAGACCCAGTACTTC.

This clonotype came up a few times. The chain links TRBV29-1 to TRBJ1-1; TRBD1 agrees at 7 bases. The junction had 2 bases not matched to a gene; V was cut back by 4 bases and J by 0 bases. Germline V gene data show CDR1 as SQVTM and CDR2 as ANQGSEA. The CDR3 loop spans 13 amino acids. CDR3 region: CSVGGQLNTEAFF. In DNA form, the CDR3 reads TGCAGCGTTGGGGGACAGTTGAACACTGAAGCTTTCTTT.